The TCR beta chain described here comes from a study of CD8+ T cells in alopecia areata. Points on this clone: Genes here carry mouse names. The read comes to an end 4 residues before the CDR3 does, leaving the germline J gene to fill in the end.

Extraction and reverse transcription of RNA yielded cDNA as the sequencing template. This table comes from immunoSEQ multiplex PCR, and its TCRdb copy is limited to in-frame clones, with some not included. This repertoire holds about 110,000 clones, and none appear only once. The germline CDR1 and CDR2 sequences are NNHDY and SYVADS. J lost 3 bases, V lost 2 bases, and 3 bases had no gene match. This CDR3 has 14 residues. The chain employs TRBV13-3 and TRBJ2-5, with 7 bases aligning to TRBD1. What was sequenced was lesional skin. This receptor was identified in a C3H/HeJ mouse with alopecia areata. Mice of this strain are of MHC haplotype H2-k. The covered CDR3 bases are TGTGCCAGCAGTGAGGGACAGCTTCAAGAC. Residues: CASSEGQLQD. The full-length CDR3 reads as CASSEGQLQDTQYF.